This TCR beta chain was sequenced during a study of identical twins. A universal primer binding site was introduced by template switching. The final cDNA contained unique molecular identifiers. TCRdb re-called the 5' RACE reads with MiXCR, one entry per CDR3 protein. This sample has hundreds of thousands of distinct CDR3 sequences, with less than 9.5% found just once. This clonotype has more than one count but fewer than ten. Its cognate antigen is unknown. V was pared by 4 bases and J by 11 bases, with 11 bases between. The CDR3 totals 10 residues. Germline CDR1 is SQVTM and CDR2 is ANQGSEA. Regarding the study as a whole: The study found weaker excess twin sharing in beta out-of-frame sequences. Partial confounding of zero-insertion analyses by invariant MAIT and iNKT cells was possible. Within cord blood, abundant beta clonotypes carried fewer insertions, but memory repertoires showed no such trend.

The sequenced sample was memory (CD45RO+) T cells sorted from blood. The receptor was isolated from a woman aged 18 to 35 in good health. This chain joins TRBV29-1 and TRBJ1-1; D call uncertain. The CDR3: CSVVRAMAFF. In DNA form, the CDR3 reads TGCAGCGTTGTACGGGCGATGGCTTTCTTT.